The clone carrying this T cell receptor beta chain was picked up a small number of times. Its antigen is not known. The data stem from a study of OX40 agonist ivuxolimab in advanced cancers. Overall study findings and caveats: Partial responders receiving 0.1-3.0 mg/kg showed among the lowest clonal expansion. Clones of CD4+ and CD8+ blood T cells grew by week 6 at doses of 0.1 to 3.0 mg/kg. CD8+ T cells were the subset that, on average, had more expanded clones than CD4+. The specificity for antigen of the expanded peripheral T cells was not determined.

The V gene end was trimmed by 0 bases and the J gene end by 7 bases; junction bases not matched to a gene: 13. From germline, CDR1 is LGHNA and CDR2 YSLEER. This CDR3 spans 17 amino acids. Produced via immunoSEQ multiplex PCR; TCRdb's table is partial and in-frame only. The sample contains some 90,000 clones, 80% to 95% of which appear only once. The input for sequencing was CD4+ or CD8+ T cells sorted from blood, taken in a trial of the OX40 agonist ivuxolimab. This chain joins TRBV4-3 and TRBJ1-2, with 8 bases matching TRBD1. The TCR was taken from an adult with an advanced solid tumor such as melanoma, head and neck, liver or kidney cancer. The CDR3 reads CASSQDPWQGAPIGYTF. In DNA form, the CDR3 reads TGCGCCAGCAGCCAAGATCCTTGGCAGGGGGCGCCGATTGGCTACACCTTC.